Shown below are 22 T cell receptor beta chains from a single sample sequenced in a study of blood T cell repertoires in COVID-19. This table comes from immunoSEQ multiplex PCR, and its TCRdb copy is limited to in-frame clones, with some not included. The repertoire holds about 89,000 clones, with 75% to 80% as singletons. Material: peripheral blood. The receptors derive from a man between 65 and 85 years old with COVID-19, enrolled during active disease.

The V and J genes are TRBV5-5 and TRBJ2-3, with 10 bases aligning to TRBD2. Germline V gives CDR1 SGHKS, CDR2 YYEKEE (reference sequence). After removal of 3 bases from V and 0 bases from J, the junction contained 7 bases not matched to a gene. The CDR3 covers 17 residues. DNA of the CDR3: TGTGCCAGCAGCTCTATGACTAGCGGGCGGAGCACAGATACGCAGTATTTT. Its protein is CASSSMTSGRSTDTQYF.

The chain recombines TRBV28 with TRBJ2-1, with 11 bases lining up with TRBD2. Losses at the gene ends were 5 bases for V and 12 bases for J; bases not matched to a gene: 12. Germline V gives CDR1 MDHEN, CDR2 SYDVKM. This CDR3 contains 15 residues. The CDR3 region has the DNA TGTGCCAGCAGTCCCGGGACTAGCGGCCGGTTAGGGCAGTTCTTC. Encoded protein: CASSPGTSGRLGQFF.

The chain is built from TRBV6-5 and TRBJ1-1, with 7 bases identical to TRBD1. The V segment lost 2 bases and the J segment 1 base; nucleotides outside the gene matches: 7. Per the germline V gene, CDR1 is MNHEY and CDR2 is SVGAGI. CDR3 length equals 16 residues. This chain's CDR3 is CASSYGTAYGNTEAFF. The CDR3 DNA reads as TGTGCCAGCAGTTACGGGACAGCATATGGGAACACTGAAGCTTTCTTT.

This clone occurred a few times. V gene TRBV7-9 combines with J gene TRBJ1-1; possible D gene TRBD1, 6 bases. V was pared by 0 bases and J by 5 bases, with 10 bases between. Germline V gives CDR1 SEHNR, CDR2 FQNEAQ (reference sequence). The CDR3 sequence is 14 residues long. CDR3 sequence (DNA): TGTGCCAGCAGCTTAGCTGGGGGCAGTACTGAAGCTTTCTTT. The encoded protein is CASSLAGGSTEAFF.

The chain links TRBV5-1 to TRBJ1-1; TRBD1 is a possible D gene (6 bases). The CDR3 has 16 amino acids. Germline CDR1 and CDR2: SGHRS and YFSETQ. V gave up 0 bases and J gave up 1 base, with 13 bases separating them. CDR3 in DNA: TGCGCCAGCAGCTTGGTAGTCAGGGGTTGGAACACTGAAGCTTTCTTT. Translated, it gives CASSLVVRGWNTEAFF.

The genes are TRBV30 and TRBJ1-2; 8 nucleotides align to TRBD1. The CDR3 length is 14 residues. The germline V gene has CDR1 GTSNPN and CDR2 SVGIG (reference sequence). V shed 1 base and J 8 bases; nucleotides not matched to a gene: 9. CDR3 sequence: CAWSAAGGTGGYTF. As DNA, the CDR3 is TGTGCCTGGAGTGCCGCAGGGGGCACGGGCGGCTACACCTTC.

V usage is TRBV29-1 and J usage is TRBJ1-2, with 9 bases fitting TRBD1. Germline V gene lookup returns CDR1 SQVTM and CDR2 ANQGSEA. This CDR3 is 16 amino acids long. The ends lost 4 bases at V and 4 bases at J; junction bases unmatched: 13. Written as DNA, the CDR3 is TGCAGCGTTGGGTCCCTAGGGACAGGGACTGTCTATGGCTACACCTTC. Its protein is CSVGSLGTGTVYGYTF.

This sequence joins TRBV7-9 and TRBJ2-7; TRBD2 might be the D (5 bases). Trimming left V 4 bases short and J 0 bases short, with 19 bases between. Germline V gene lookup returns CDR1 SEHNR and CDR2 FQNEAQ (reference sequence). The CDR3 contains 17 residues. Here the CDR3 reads CASSSSSGKGRSYEQYF. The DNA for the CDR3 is TGTGCCAGCAGCTCCTCATCCGGGAAGGGCCGCTCCTACGAGCAGTACTTC.

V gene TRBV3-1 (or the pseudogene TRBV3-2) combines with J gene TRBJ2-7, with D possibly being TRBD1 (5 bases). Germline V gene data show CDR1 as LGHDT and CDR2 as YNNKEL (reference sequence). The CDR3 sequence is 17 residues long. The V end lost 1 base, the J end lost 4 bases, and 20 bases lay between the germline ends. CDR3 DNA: TGTGCCAGCAGCCAAGCTGTGGACATGCGAGTTGGGTACGAGCAGTACTTC. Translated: CASSQAVDMRVGYEQYF.

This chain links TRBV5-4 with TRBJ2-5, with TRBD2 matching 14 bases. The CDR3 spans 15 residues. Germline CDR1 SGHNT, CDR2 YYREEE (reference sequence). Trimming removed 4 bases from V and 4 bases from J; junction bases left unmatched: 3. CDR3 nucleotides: TGTGCCAGCAGCCGGGGGACTAGCGGGGGAGAGACCCAGTACTTC. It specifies CASSRGTSGGETQYF.

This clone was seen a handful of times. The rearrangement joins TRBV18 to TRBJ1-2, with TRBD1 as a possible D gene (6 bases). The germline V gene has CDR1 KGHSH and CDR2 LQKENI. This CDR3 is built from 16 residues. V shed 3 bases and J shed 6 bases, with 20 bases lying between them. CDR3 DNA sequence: TGTGCCAGCTCACCGGCCTTCGGCAGGGGAGTTAATGGCTACACCTTC. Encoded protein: CASSPAFGRGVNGYTF.

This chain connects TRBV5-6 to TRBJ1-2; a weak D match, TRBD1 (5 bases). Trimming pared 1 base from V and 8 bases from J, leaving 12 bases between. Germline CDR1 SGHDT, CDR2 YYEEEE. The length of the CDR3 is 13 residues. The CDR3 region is CASSLNSRGGYTF. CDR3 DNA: TGTGCCAGCAGCTTGAATAGCCGGGGGGGCTACACCTTC. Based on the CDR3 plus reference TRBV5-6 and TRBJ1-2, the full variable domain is DAGVTQSPTHLIKTRGQQVTLRCSPKSGHDTVSWYQQALGQGPQFIFQYYEEEERQRGNFPDRFSGHQFPNYSSELNVNALLLGDSALYLCASSLNSRGGYTFGSGTRLTVV.

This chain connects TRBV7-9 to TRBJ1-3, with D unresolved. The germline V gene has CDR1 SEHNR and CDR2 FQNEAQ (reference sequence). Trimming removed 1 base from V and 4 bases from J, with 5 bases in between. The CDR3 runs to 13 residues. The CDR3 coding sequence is TGTGCCAGCAGCTTAGGGGAGGGAAACACCATATATTTT. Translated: CASSLGEGNTIYF.

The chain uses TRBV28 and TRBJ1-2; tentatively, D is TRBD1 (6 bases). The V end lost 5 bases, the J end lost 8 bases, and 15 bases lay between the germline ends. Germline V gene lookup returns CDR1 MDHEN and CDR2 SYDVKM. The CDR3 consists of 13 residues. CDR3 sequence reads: CASSLGGAGGYTF. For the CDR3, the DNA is TGTGCCAGCAGTCTCGGGGGGGCTGGGGGCTACACCTTC.

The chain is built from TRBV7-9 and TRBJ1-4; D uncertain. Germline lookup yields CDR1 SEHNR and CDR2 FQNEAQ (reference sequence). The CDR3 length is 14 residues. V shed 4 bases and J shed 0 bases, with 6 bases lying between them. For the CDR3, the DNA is TGTGCCAGCAGCTCCCAGACAACTAATGAAAAACTGTTTTTT. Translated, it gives CASSSQTTNEKLFF.

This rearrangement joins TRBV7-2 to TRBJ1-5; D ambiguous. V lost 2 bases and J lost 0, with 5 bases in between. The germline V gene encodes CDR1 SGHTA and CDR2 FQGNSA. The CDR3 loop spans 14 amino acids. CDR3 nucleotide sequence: TGTGCCAGCAGCTTAAGCATTAGCAATCAGCCCCAGCATTTT. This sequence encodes CASSLSISNQPQHF.

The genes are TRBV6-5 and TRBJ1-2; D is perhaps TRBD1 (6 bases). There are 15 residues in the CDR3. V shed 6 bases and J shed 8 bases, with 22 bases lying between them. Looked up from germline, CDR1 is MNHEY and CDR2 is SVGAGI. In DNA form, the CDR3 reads TGTGCCAGCAGCTTGCAGAATACAGGGAAAGGGGGCTACACCTTC. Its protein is CASSLQNTGKGGYTF.

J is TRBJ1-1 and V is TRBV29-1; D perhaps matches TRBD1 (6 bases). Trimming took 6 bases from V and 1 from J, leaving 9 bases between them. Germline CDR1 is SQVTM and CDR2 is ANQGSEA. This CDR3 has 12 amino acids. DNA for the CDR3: TGCAGCGTGGGACATCAGAACACTGAAGCTTTCTTT. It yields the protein CSVGHQNTEAFF.

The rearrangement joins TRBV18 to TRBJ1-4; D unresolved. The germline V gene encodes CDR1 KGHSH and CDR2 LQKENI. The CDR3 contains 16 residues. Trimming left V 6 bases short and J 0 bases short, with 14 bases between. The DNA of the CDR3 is TGTGCCAGCTCCCCGCGAGGTCCCTCAACTAATGAAAAACTGTTTTTT. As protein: CASSPRGPSTNEKLFF.

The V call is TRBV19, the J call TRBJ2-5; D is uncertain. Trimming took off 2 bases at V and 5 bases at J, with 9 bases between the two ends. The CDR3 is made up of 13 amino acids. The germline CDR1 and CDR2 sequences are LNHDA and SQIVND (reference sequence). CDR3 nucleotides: TGTGCCAGTAGTATATCCCAGGTGGAGACCCAGTACTTC. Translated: CASSISQVETQYF.

CDR3 region: CASSPRTLGNSPLHF. The CDR3 nucleotides read TGTGCCAGCAGTCCGCGTACACTAGGGAATTCACCCCTCCACTTT. The J gene is TRBJ1-6, the V gene TRBV27; no firm D call. Germline V gene sequence: CDR1 MNHEY, CDR2 SMNVEV (reference sequence). This CDR3 spans 15 amino acids. The germline V and J ends were trimmed by 5 bases and 7 bases, with 15 bases remaining between them.

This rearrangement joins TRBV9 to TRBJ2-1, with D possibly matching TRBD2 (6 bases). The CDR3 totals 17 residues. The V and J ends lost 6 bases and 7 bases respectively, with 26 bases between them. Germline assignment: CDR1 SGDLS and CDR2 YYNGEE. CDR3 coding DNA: TGTGCCAGCATCTCAGAGGAACATTCAGCGGGTGGGAATGAGCAGTTCTTC. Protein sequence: CASISEEHSAGGNEQFF.